The rows below give T cell receptor beta chains drawn from one sample of a study of cytomegalovirus exposure and HLA in healthy donors. Some clones are missing from TCRdb's copy, which holds only in-frame ones; the method was immunoSEQ multiplex PCR. The data contain 170,000 or so clones, around 80% of them singletons. The sample comprised PBMCs. Receptors originate from a woman in her forties or fifties in good health and CMV-seronegative. Each CDR3 is given with its conserved first and last residue. D genes are given only for firm matches. Only some rows state a clone size, as once, few, many or a class for expanded clones.

size: NA
J: TRBJ1-4
D: NA
V: TRBV2
DNA: TGTGCCAGCAAGCCGGGACACACTAATGAAAAACTGTTTTTT
CDR3: CASKPGHTNEKLFF

size: NA
J: TRBJ2-3
D: NA
V: TRBV6-6
DNA: TGTGCCAGCAGTTACTCCCGCGGGGATAGCACAGATACGCAGTATTTT
CDR3: CASSYSRGDSTDTQYF

size: NA
J: TRBJ2-2
D: TRBD1
V: TRBV7-2
DNA: TGTGCCAGCAGCCCCAGACAGGGGGGGGAGCTGTTTTTT
CDR3: CASSPRQGGELFF

size: NA
J: TRBJ1-1
D: TRBD1
V: TRBV29-1
DNA: TGCAGCGTCCCAAAATGGACAGGGGGCAGTAGGGACACTGAAGCTTTCTTT
CDR3: CSVPKWTGGSRDTEAFF

size: NA
J: TRBJ2-7
D: NA
V: TRBV5-4
DNA: TGTGCCAGCAGCTTGTACGGGAGCTACGAGCAGTACTTC
CDR3: CASSLYGSYEQYF

size: NA
J: TRBJ2-5
D: NA
V: TRBV29-1
DNA: TGCAGCGTAGATGCTCACGCGGGGGAGACCCAGTACTTC
CDR3: CSVDAHAGETQYF

size: NA
J: TRBJ1-1
D: NA
V: TRBV5-1
DNA: TGCGCCAGCAGCGCAAACCGGGGAGCTGAAGCTTTCTTT
CDR3: CASSANRGAEAFF

size: NA
J: TRBJ2-5
D: NA
V: TRBV28
DNA: TGTGCCAGCAGTGGCGGGACTGAGCAAGAGACCCAGTACTTC
CDR3: CASSGGTEQETQYF

size: NA
J: TRBJ2-1
D: TRBD2
V: TRBV2
DNA: TGTGCCAGCACCCAGCCGGGGGGTTTAGCGGGAAGCTCCTACAATGAGCAGTTCTTC
CDR3: CASTQPGGLAGSSYNEQFF

size: NA
J: TRBJ2-1
D: NA
V: TRBV6-6
DNA: TGTGCCAGCAGTAGGAGCCAGGCGGGCTATGAGCAGTTCTTC
CDR3: CASSRSQAGYEQFF

size: NA
J: TRBJ1-1
D: TRBD1
V: TRBV10-3
DNA: TGTGCCATCACCCTTGGACAGGAGAACACTGAAGCTTTCTTT
CDR3: CAITLGQENTEAFF

size: NA
J: TRBJ2-3
D: TRBD1
V: TRBV19
DNA: TGTGCCAGTAGTGCCCGGGACAGACGCACAGATACGCAGTATTTT
CDR3: CASSARDRRTDTQYF

size: NA
J: TRBJ2-1
D: NA
V: TRBV28
DNA: TGTGCCAGCAGTCTTTCAGGGGTTACCCTGGGCAGTTACCCTTCCTCCTACAATGAGCAGTTCTTC
CDR3: CASSLSGVTLGSYPSSYNEQFF

size: NA
J: TRBJ1-1
D: NA
V: TRBV18
DNA: TGTGCCGTCAAAAGGGAGATGAACACTGAAGCTTTCTTT
CDR3: CAVKREMNTEAFF

size: NA
J: TRBJ1-2
D: NA
V: TRBV14
DNA: TGTGCCAGCAGCCAAGGGCGGGGTGGCTACACCTTC
CDR3: CASSQGRGGYTF

size: NA
J: TRBJ2-5
D: NA
V: TRBV28
DNA: TGTGCCAGCGCATCCTTAGTGGCAGAACCTTGGAGTGTCCAGTACTTC
CDR3: CASASLVAEPWSVQYF

size: NA
J: TRBJ1-5
D: NA
V: TRBV19
DNA: TGTGCCAGTAGCGGAGGAGGCAATCAGCCCCAGCATTTT
CDR3: CASSGGGNQPQHF

size: NA
J: TRBJ2-6
D: TRBD1
V: TRBV11-2
DNA: TGTGCCAGCAGCTCAGACAGGGTCTCTGGGGCCAACGTCCTGACTTTC
CDR3: CASSSDRVSGANVLTF

size: NA
J: TRBJ2-5
D: NA
V: TRBV5-8
DNA: TGTGCCAGCAGCCTGAACAAAGAGACCCAGTACTTC
CDR3: CASSLNKETQYF

size: NA
J: TRBJ2-1
D: TRBD1
V: TRBV27
DNA: TGTGCCAGCAGTCAGTGGACAGGGAACAATGAGCAGTTCTTC
CDR3: CASSQWTGNNEQFF

size: NA
J: TRBJ2-3
D: TRBD2
V: TRBV5-1
DNA: TGCGCCAGCAGCGAGACTAGCGGGGGTAGCACAGATACGCAGTATTTT
CDR3: CASSETSGGSTDTQYF

size: NA
J: TRBJ2-2
D: NA
V: TRBV28
DNA: TGTGCCAGCAGTTTTTCGGGAGCAGTCGGGGAGCTGTTTTTT
CDR3: CASSFSGAVGELFF

size: few
J: TRBJ2-3
D: NA
V: TRBV5-6
DNA: TGTGCCAGCAGCTTGTCGGGGACTAGCACAGATACGCAGTATTTT
CDR3: CASSLSGTSTDTQYF

size: NA
J: TRBJ2-7
D: TRBD1
V: TRBV28
DNA: TGTGCCAGCAGTTCCCGGACAGGTAATAACTACGAGCAGTACTTC
CDR3: CASSSRTGNNYEQYF

size: NA
J: TRBJ2-5
D: TRBD2
V: TRBV9
DNA: TGTGCCAGCAGCACCCCTAGCGGGGGTCAAGAGACCCAGTACTTC
CDR3: CASSTPSGGQETQYF

size: NA
J: TRBJ1-3
D: NA
V: TRBV30
DNA: TGTGCCTGGGGGCCTGGAAACACCATATATTTT
CDR3: CAWGPGNTIYF

size: NA
J: TRBJ1-2
D: NA
V: TRBV2
DNA: TGTGCCAGCAGTGAGGAGGAGGGGGGGTATGGCTACACCTTC
CDR3: CASSEEEGGYGYTF

size: NA
J: TRBJ1-2
D: TRBD1
V: TRBV6-5
DNA: TGTGCCAGCAGTTACTCGATTCAGGGGGCGGGGGGCTACACCTTC
CDR3: CASSYSIQGAGGYTF

size: NA
J: TRBJ2-5
D: NA
V: TRBV5-4
DNA: TGTGCCAGCAGCTTGGAGGGAGGGGGAGAGACCCAGTACTTC
CDR3: CASSLEGGGETQYF

size: NA
J: TRBJ2-3
D: NA
V: TRBV5-4
DNA: TGTGCCAGCAGCTTAAGGGGGGGAACAGATACGCAGTATTTT
CDR3: CASSLRGGTDTQYF

size: few
J: TRBJ1-1
D: NA
V: TRBV2
DNA: TGTGCCAGCAGTGAAGAGAGGGGGAGCGGAACTGAAGCTTTCTTT
CDR3: CASSEERGSGTEAFF

size: NA
J: TRBJ2-2
D: TRBD2
V: TRBV5-6
DNA: TGTGCCAGCAGCTGGCGGGAGGGCCTCACCGGGGAGCTGTTTTTT
CDR3: CASSWREGLTGELFF

size: NA
J: TRBJ2-1
D: NA
V: TRBV27
DNA: TGTGCCAGCAGTTTTTCCGGCGGGGAGTCCTACAATGAGCAGTTCTTC
CDR3: CASSFSGGESYNEQFF

size: NA
J: TRBJ2-7
D: TRBD2
V: TRBV15
DNA: TGTGCCACCAGCAGTTTACGGGGGGCCTACGAGCAGTACTTC
CDR3: CATSSLRGAYEQYF

size: NA
J: TRBJ2-3
D: TRBD2
V: TRBV2
DNA: TGTGCCAGCAGTGAAGCGCTTACTGCGGGGGTTACGCAGTATTTT
CDR3: CASSEALTAGVTQYF

size: NA
J: TRBJ2-3
D: NA
V: TRBV4-3
DNA: TGCGCCAGCAGCCAAGAAGTGGCTAGCACAGATACGCAGTATTTT
CDR3: CASSQEVASTDTQYF

size: NA
J: TRBJ2-1
D: TRBD2
V: TRBV28
DNA: TGTGCCAGCACCTTGGGGGGGTACAATGAGCAGTTCTTC
CDR3: CASTLGGYNEQFF

size: NA
J: TRBJ2-4
D: TRBD2
V: TRBV5-7
DNA: TGTGCCAGCAGCCACGTAGGCGGGAGTTCGGCCAAAAACATTCAGTACTTC
CDR3: CASSHVGGSSAKNIQYF

size: NA
J: TRBJ1-1
D: TRBD1
V: TRBV19
DNA: TGTGCCAGTAGCCTACAGGGGGGGAACACTGAAGCTTTCTTT
CDR3: CASSLQGGNTEAFF

size: NA
J: TRBJ2-7
D: NA
V: TRBV7-9
DNA: TGTGCCAGCAGGGCGGGGTCGGTGTACGAGCAGTACTTC
CDR3: CASRAGSVYEQYF

size: NA
J: TRBJ2-3
D: NA
V: TRBV5-1
DNA: TGCGCCAGCAGCTTGGCCTTTGCGGGAAGCACAGATACGCAGTATTTT
CDR3: CASSLAFAGSTDTQYF

size: NA
J: TRBJ2-5
D: TRBD1
V: TRBV25-1
DNA: TGTGCCAGCAGTGGTGGACAGGGCCCTCAAGAGACCCAGTACTTC
CDR3: CASSGGQGPQETQYF

size: NA
J: TRBJ2-7
D: TRBD2
V: TRBV28
DNA: TGTGCCAGCAGTTTGGTAGCGGGAGTTTCCTACGAGCAGTACTTC
CDR3: CASSLVAGVSYEQYF

size: few
J: TRBJ2-7
D: TRBD2
V: TRBV29-1
DNA: TGCAGCGTTGGTGGTAGGACTAGCGGCTACGAGCAGTACTTC
CDR3: CSVGGRTSGYEQYF

size: once
J: TRBJ1-2
D: NA
V: TRBV15
DNA: TGTGCCACCAGCAGGGACAGCGGTGGCTACACCTTC
CDR3: CATSRDSGGYTF

size: NA
J: TRBJ1-3
D: NA
V: TRBV30
DNA: TGTGCCTGGAAAGCGGGCCGCTCTGGAAACACCATATATTTT
CDR3: CAWKAGRSGNTIYF

size: NA
J: TRBJ2-7
D: TRBD1
V: TRBV28
DNA: TGTGCCAGCAGGGCTGACAGGGGCCAGAGCTCCTACGAGCAGTACTTC
CDR3: CASRADRGQSSYEQYF

size: few
J: TRBJ1-5
D: TRBD1
V: TRBV28
DNA: TGTGCCAGCACCGGGACAGGGGGATGGGATCAGCCCCAGCATTTT
CDR3: CASTGTGGWDQPQHF

size: NA
J: TRBJ2-2
D: NA
V: TRBV5-1
DNA: TGCGCCAGCACGCTCGGACAGACGAACACCGGGGAGCTGTTTTTT
CDR3: CASTLGQTNTGELFF

size: NA
J: TRBJ1-1
D: NA
V: TRBV9
DNA: TGTGCCAGCAGCGTAGCGGGGAATCAAGCTGAAGCTTTCTTT
CDR3: CASSVAGNQAEAFF

size: few
J: TRBJ2-4
D: TRBD2
V: TRBV25-1
DNA: TGTGCCAGCAGTGACCCTAGCGGGAGTAGGAACATTCAGTACTTC
CDR3: CASSDPSGSRNIQYF

size: NA
J: TRBJ2-1
D: NA
V: TRBV2
DNA: TGTGCCAGCAGGGAAAGTAGGACTGTGGGTAATGAGCAGTTCTTC
CDR3: CASRESRTVGNEQFF

size: NA
J: TRBJ2-1
D: TRBD2
V: TRBV5-1
DNA: TGCGCCAGCAGCACGGGACTAGCGGGGGGCTCCTACAATGAGCAGTTCTTC
CDR3: CASSTGLAGGSYNEQFF

size: NA
J: TRBJ2-7
D: NA
V: TRBV5-6
DNA: TGTGCCAGCAGCGCCATGGGAGGTGCTACCTACGAGCAGTACTTC
CDR3: CASSAMGGATYEQYF

size: NA
J: TRBJ1-4
D: TRBD1
V: TRBV7-2
DNA: TGTGCCAGCAGCTTAGAGGGACAGGGGAATGAAAAACTGTTTTTT
CDR3: CASSLEGQGNEKLFF